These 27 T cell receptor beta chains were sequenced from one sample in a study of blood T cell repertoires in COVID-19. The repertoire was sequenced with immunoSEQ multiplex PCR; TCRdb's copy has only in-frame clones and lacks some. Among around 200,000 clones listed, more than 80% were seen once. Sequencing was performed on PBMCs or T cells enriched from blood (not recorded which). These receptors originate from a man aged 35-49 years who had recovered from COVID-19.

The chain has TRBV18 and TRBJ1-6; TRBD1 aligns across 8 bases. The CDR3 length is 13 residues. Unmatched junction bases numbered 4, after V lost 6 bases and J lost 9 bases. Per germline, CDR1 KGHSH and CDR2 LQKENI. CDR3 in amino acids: CASSADRGSPLHF. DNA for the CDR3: TGTGCCAGCTCCGCTGACAGGGGTTCACCCCTCCACTTT.

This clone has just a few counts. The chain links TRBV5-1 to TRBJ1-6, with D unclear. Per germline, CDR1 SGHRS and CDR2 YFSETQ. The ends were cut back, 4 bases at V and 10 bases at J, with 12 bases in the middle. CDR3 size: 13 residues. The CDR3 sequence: CASSAGRESPLHF. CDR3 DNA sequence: TGCGCCAGCAGCGCTGGTCGAGAATCACCCCTCCACTTT.

CDR3 coding DNA: TGTGCCAGTAGAAAAAGTGCCGCGGGACAGGGGGACGAAAAACTGTTTTTT. Protein product: CASRKSAAGQGDEKLFF. The chain recombines TRBV19 with TRBJ1-4; TRBD1 aligns across 11 bases. The CDR3 loop spans 17 amino acids. The germline CDR1 and CDR2 sequences are LNHDA and SQIVND (reference sequence). V gave up 6 bases and J gave up 8 bases; unmatched junction bases: 14.

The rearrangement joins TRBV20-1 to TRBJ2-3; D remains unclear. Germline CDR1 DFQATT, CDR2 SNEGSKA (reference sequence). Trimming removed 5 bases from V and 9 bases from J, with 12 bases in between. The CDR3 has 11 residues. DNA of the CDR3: TGCAGTGCTTGGAGCTCGTTGACGCAGTATTTT. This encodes CSAWSSLTQYF.

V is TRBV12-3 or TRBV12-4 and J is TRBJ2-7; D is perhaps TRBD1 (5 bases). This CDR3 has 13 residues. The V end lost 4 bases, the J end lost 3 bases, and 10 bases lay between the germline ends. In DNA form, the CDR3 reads TGTGCCAGCAGTTACCAGACAGTCTACGAGCAGTACTTC. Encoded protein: CASSYQTVYEQYF.

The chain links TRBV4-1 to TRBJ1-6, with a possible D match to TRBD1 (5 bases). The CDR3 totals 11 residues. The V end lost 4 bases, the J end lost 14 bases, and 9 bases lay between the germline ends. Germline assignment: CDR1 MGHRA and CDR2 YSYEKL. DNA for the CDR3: TGCGCCAGCAGCCGGCAGGGAACCCTCCACTTT. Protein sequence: CASSRQGTLHF.

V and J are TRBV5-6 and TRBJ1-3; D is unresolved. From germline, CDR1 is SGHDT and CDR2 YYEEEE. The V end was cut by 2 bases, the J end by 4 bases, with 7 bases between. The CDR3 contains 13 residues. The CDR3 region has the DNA TGTGCCAGCAGCTTAATTATGGGAAACACCATATATTTT. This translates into CASSLIMGNTIYF.

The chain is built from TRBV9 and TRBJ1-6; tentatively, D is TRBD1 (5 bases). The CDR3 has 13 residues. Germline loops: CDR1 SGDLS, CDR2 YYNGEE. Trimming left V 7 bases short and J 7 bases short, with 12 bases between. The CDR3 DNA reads TGTGCCAGCGGCCGGGAGGGGAATTCACCCCTCCACTTT. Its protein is CASGREGNSPLHF.

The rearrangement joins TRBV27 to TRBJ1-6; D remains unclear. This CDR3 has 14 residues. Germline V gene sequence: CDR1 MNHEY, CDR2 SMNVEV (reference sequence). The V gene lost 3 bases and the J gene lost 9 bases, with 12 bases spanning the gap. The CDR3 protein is CASSFGSFSSPLHF. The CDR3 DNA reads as TGTGCCAGCAGTTTCGGGTCTTTCTCTTCACCCCTCCACTTT.

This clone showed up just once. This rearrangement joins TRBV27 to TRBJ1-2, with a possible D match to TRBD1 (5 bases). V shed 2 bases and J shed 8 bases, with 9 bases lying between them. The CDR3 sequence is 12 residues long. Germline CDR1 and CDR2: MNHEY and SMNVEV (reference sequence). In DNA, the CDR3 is TGTGCCAGCAGTTTAGAGGGGAGGGGCTACACCTTC. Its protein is CASSLEGRGYTF.

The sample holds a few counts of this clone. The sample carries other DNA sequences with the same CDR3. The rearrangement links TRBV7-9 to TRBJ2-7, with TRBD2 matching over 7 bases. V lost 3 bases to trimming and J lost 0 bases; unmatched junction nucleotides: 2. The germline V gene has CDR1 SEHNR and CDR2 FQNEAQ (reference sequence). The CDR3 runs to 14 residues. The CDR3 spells CASSFGGSSYEQYF. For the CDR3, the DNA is TGTGCCAGCAGCTTCGGGGGGAGCTCCTACGAGCAGTACTTC.

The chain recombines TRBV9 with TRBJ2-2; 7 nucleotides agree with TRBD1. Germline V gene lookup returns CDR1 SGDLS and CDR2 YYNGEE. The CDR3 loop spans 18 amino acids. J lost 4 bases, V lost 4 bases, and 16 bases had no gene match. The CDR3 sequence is CASSPYAEQGIGTGELFF. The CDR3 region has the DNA TGTGCCAGCAGCCCCTACGCCGAACAGGGGATCGGCACCGGGGAGCTGTTTTTT.

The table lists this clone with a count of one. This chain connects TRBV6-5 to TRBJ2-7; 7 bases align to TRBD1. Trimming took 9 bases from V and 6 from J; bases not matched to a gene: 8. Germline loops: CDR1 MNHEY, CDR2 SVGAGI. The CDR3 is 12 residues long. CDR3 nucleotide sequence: TGTGCCAGTGGACAGGTTCTGGCCGAGCAGTACTTC. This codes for CASGQVLAEQYF.

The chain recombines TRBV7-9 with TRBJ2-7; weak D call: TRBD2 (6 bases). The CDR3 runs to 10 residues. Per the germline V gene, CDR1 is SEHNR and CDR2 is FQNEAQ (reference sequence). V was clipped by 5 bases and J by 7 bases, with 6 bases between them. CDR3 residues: CASSAGEQYF. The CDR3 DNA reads TGTGCCAGCAGCGCGGGGGAGCAGTACTTC.

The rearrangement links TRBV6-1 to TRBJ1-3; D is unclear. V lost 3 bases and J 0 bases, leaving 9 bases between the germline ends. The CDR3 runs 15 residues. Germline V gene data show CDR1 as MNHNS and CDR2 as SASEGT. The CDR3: CASSDLLGSGNTIYF. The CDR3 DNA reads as TGTGCCAGCAGTGATCTCCTCGGCTCTGGAAACACCATATATTTT.

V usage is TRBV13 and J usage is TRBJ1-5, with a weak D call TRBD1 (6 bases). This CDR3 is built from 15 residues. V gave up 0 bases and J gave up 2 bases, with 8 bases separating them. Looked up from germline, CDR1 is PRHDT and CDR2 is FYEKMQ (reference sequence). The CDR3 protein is CASSLGAGGNQPQHF. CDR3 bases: TGTGCCAGCAGCTTAGGGGCAGGGGGCAATCAGCCCCAGCATTTT.

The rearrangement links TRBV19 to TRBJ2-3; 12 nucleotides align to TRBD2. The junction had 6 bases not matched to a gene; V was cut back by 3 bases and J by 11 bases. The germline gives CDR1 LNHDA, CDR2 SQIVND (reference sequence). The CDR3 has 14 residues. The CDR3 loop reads CASSIPSGGAVQYF. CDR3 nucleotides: TGTGCCAGTAGTATCCCTAGCGGGGGGGCCGTGCAGTATTTT.

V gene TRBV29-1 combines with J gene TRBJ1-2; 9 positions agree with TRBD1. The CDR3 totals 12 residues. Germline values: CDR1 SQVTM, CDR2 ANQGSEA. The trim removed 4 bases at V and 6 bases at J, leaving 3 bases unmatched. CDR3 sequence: CSVGGTGNGYTF. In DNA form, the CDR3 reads TGCAGCGTTGGGGGGACAGGGAATGGCTACACCTTC.

The CDR3 spells CSADRELGYTF. CDR3 in DNA: TGCAGTGCCGACAGGGAGTTGGGCTACACCTTC. The chain uses TRBV20-1 and TRBJ1-2; 7 bases are a match to TRBD1. V shed 6 bases, J shed 8 bases, and the junction held 6 bases outside the gene matches. Germline CDR1 reads DFQATT; CDR2 reads SNEGSKA (reference sequence). The CDR3 consists of 11 residues.

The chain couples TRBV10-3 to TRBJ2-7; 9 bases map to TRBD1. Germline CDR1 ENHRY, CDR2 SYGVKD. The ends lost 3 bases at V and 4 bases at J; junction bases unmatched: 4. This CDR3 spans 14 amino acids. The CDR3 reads CAISEGTGWYEQYF. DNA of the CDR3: TGTGCCATCAGTGAAGGGACAGGGTGGTACGAGCAGTACTTC.

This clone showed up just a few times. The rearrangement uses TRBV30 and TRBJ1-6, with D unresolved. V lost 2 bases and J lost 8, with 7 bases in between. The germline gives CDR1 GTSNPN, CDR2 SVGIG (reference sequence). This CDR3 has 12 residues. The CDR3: CAWSPHYSPLHF. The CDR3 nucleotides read TGTGCCTGGAGTCCACATTATTCACCCCTCCACTTT. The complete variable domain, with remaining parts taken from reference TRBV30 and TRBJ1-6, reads SQTIHQWPATLVQPVGSPLSLECTVEGTSNPNLYWYRQAAGRGLQLLFYSVGIGQISSEVPQNLSASRPQDRQFILSSKKLLLSDSGFYLCAWSPHYSPLHFGNGTRLTVT.

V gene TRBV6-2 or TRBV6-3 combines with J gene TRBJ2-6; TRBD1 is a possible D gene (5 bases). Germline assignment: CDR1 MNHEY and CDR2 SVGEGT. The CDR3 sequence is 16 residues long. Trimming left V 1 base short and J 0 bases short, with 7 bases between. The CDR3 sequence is CASSYYTGSGANVLTF. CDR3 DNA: TGTGCCAGCAGTTACTACACAGGCTCTGGGGCCAACGTCCTGACTTTC.

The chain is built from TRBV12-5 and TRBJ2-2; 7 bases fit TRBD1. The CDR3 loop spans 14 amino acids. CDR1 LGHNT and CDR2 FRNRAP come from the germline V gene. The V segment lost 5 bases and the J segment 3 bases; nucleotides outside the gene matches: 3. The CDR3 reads CASGLTGDTGELFF. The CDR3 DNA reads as TGTGCTAGTGGTCTTACAGGGGACACCGGGGAGCTGTTTTTT.

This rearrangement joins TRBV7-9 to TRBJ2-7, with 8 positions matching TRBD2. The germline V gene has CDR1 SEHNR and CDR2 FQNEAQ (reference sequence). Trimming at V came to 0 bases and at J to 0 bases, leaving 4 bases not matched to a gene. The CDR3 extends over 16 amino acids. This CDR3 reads CASSLALAGPSYEQYF. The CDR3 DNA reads TGTGCCAGCAGCTTAGCGTTAGCGGGGCCCTCCTACGAGCAGTACTTC.

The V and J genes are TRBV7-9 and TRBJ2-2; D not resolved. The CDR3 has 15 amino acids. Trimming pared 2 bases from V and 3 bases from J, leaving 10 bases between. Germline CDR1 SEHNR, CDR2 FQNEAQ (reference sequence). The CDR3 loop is CASSLWAEYTGELFF. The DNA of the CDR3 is TGTGCCAGCAGCTTATGGGCAGAGTACACCGGGGAGCTGTTTTTT.

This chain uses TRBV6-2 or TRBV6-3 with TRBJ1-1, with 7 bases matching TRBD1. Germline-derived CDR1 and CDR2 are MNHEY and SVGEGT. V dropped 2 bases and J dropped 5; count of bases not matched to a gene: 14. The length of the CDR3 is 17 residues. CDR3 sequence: CASSYGMVDRVWTEAFF. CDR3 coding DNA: TGTGCCAGCAGTTACGGAATGGTAGACAGGGTTTGGACTGAAGCTTTCTTT.

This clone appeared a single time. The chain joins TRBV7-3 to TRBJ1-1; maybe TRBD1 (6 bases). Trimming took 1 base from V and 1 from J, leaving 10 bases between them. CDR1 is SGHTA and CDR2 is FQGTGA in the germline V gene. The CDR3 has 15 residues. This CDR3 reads CASSLSSTGNTEAFF. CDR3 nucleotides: TGTGCCAGCAGCTTAAGCTCGACAGGGAACACTGAAGCTTTCTTT.